This T cell receptor (beta chain) was obtained from a study of Tregs in tolerant kidney transplant recipients. Overall study: CD4+CD25+CD127- cells came from approximately 3-day belatacept mixed lymphocyte reactions, some with approximately five-day graft donor restimulation. Sorting used antibodies to exclude donor cells. Study-wide points: Biological reproducibility was not directly addressed, but technical replication error appeared minimal.

Sequenced by immunoSEQ multiplex PCR; TCRdb stores in-frame clones only, minus some. The sample has about 44,000 clones; 95% to 96% are singletons. Remarks on this clone: Antigen specificity is unknown.

This clonotype was obtained from a human donor in good health. The sequencing sample was made of Tregs from blood cultured with allogeneic cells.

The CDR3 DNA follows: TGTGCCAGCTCACCACAAGTGAACACCGGGGAGCTGTTTTTT. It is translated as CASSPQVNTGELFF. The rearrangement links TRBV18 to TRBJ2-2; D is unresolved. The CDR3 spans 14 residues. CDR1 and CDR2 (germline): KGHSH, LQKENI. Trimming removed 1 base at V and 1 base at J, with 4 bases between.